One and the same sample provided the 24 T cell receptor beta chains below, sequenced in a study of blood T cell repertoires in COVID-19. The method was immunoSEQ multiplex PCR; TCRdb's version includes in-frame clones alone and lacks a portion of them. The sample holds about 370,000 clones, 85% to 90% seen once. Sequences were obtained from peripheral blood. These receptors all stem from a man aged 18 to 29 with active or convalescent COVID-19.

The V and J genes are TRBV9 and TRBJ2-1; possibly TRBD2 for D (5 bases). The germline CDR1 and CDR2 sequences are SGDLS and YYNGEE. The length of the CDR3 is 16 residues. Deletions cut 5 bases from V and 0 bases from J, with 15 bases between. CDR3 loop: CASSEEEMSSYNEQFF. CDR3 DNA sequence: TGTGCCAGCAGTGAGGAGGAGATGAGCTCCTACAATGAGCAGTTCTTC. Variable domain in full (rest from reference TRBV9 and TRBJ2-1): DSGVTQTPKHLITATGQRVTLRCSPRSGDLSVYWYQQSLDQGLQFLIQYYNGEERAKGNILERFSAQQFPDLHSELNLSSLELGDSALYFCASSEEEMSSYNEQFFGPGTRLTVL.

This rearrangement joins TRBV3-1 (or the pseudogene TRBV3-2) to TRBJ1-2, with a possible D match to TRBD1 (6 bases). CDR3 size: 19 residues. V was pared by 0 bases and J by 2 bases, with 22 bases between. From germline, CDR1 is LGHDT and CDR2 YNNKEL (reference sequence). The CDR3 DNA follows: TGTGCCAGCAGCCAAGATCGGTCCCTTTATTTAGGGGGAAACTATGGCTACACCTTC. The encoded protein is CASSQDRSLYLGGNYGYTF.

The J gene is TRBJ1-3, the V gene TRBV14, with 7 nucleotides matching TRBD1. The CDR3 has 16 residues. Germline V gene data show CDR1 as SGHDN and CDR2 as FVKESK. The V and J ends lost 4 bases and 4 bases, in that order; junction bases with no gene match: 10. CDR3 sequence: CASSPRQGLAGNTIYF. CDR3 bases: TGTGCCAGCAGCCCCCGACAGGGACTGGCGGGAAACACCATATATTTT.

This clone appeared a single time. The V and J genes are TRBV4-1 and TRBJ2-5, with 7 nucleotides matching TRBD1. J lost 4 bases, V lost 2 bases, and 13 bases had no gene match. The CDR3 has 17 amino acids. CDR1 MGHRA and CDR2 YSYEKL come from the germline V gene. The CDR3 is CASSQKPGTEFGETQYF. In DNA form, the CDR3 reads TGCGCCAGCAGCCAAAAACCCGGGACAGAATTTGGAGAGACCCAGTACTTC.

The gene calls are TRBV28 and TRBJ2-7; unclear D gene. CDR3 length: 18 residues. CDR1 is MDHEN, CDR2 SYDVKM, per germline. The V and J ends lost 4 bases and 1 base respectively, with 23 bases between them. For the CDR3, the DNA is TGTGCCAGCAGTTCAACGCTCCTAGACCGGCGGTCATCCTACGAGCAGTACTTC. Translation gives CASSSTLLDRRSSYEQYF. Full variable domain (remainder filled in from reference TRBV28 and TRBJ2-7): DVKVTQSSRYLVKRTGEKVFLECVQDMDHENMFWYRQDPGLGLRLIYFSYDVKMKEKGDIPEGYSVSREKKERFSLILESASTNQTSMYLCASSSTLLDRRSSYEQYFGPGTRLTVT.

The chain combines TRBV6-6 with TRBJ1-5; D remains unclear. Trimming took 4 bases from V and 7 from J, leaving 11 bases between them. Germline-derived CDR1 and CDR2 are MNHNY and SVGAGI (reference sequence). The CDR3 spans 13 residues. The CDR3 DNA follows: TGTGCCAGCAGTTCGACGAGGGTCCAGCCCCAGCATTTT. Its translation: CASSSTRVQPQHF.

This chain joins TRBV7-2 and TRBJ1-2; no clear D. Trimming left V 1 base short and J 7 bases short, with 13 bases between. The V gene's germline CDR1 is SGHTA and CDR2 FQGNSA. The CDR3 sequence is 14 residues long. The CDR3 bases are TGTGCCAGCAGCTTAGATCCCCTTTCAGGTGGCTACACCTTC. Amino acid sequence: CASSLDPLSGGYTF.

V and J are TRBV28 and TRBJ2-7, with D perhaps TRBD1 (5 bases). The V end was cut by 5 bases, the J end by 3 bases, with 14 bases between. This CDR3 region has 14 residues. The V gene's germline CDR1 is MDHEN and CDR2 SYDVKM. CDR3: CASSPPDTGYEQYF. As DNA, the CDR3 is TGTGCCAGCAGTCCTCCGGACACAGGCTACGAGCAGTACTTC.

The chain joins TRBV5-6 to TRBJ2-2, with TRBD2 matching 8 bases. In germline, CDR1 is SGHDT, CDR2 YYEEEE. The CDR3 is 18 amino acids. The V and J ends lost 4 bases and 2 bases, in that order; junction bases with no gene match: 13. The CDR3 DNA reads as TGTGCCAGCAGCCCGACCGGGGCGGGGGGAGATAACACCGGGGAGCTGTTTTTT. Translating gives CASSPTGAGGDNTGELFF. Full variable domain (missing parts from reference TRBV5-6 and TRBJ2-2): DAGVTQSPTHLIKTRGQQVTLRCSPKSGHDTVSWYQQALGQGPQFIFQYYEEEERQRGNFPDRFSGHQFPNYSSELNVNALLLGDSALYLCASSPTGAGGDNTGELFFGEGSRLTVL.

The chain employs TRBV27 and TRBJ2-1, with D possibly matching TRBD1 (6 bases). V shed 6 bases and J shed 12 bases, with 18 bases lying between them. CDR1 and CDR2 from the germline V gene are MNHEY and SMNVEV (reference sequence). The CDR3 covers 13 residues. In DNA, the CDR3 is TGTGCCAGCAGGGGGGCAGGGACGGAGGCGCAGTTCTTC. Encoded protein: CASRGAGTEAQFF.

The CDR3 spells CAISESTGSYEQYF. The CDR3 region has the DNA TGTGCCATCAGTGAGTCGACAGGGTCCTACGAGCAGTACTTC. The chain links TRBV10-3 to TRBJ2-7, with 7 positions matching TRBD1. The CDR3 covers 14 residues. Trimming took 0 bases from V and 1 from J; bases not matched to a gene: 0. CDR1 and CDR2 (germline): ENHRY, SYGVKD.

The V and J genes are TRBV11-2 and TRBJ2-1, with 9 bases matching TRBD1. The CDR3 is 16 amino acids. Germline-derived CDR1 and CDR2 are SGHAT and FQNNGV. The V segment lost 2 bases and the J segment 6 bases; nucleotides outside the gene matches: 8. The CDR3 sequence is CASSLTGTGRPNEQFF. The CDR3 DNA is TGTGCCAGCAGCTTAACCGGGACAGGGCGCCCCAATGAGCAGTTCTTC. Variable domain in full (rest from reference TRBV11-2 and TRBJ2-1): EAGVAQSPRYKIIEKRQSVAFWCNPISGHATLYWYQQILGQGPKLLIQFQNNGVVDDSQLPKDRFSAERLKGVDSTLKIQPAKLEDSAVYLCASSLTGTGRPNEQFFGPGTRLTVL.

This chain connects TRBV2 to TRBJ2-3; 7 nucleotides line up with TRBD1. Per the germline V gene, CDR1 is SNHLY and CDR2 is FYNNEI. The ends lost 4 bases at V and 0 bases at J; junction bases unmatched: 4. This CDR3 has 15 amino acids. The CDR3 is CASSGTGSSTDTQYF. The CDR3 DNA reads TGTGCCAGCAGTGGGACAGGCTCTAGCACAGATACGCAGTATTTT.

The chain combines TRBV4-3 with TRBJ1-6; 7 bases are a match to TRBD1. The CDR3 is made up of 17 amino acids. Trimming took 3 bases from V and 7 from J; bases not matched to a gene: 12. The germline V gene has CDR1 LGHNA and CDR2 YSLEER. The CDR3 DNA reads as TGCGCCAGCAGCCAGTCCGCCAGGGGGAAGGGCAATTCACCCCTCCACTTT. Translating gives CASSQSARGKGNSPLHF.

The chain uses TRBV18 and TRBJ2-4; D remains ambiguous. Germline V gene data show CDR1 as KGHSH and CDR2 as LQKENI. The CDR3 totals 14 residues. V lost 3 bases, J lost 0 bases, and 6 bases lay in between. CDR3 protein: CASSPRLAKNIQYF. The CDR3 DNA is TGTGCCAGCTCACCCCGTTTAGCCAAAAACATTCAGTACTTC.

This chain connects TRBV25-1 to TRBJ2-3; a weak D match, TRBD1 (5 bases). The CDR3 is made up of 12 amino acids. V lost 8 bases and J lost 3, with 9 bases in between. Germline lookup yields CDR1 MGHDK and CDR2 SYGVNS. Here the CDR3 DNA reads TGTGCCAGCTGCAGGGTGACAGATACGCAGTATTTT. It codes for CASCRVTDTQYF. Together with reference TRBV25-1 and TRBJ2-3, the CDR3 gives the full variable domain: EADIYQTPRYLVIGTGKKITLECSQTMGHDKMYWYQQDPGMELHLIHYSYGVNSTEKGDLSSESTVSRIRTEHFPLTLESARPSHTSQYLCASCRVTDTQYFGPGTRLTVL.

CDR3 loop: CASSVGGGLPDTGELFF. In nucleotides, the CDR3 is TGTGCCAGCAGCGTAGGCGGGGGGTTGCCGGACACCGGGGAGCTGTTTTTT. The chain joins TRBV9 to TRBJ2-2; 8 bases map to TRBD2. CDR1 is SGDLS, CDR2 YYNGEE, per germline. There are 17 residues in the CDR3. V lost 0 bases to trimming and J lost 3 bases; unmatched junction nucleotides: 7.

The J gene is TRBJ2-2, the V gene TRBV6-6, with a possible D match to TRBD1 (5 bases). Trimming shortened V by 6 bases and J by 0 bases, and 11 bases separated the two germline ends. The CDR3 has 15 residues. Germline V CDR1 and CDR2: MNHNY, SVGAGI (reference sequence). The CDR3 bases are TGTGCCAGCAGATATGACAGTACGAACACCGGGGAGCTGTTTTTT. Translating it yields CASRYDSTNTGELFF.

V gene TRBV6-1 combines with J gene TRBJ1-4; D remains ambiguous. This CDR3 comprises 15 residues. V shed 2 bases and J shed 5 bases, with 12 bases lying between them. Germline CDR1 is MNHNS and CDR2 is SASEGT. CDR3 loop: CASSELLTLNEKLFF. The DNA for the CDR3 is TGTGCCAGCAGTGAACTTTTAACCCTAAATGAAAAACTGTTTTTT.

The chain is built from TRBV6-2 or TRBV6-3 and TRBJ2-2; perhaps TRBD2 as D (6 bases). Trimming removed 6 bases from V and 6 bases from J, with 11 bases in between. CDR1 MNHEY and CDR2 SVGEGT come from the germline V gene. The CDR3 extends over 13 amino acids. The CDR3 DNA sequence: TGTGCCAGCAGCACCGGGACTCCCGGGGAGCTGTTTTTT. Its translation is CASSTGTPGELFF.

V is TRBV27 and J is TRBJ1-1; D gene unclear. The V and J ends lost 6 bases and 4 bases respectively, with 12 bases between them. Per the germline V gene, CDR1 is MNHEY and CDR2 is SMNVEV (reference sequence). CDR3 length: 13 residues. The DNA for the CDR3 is TGTGCCAGCAGGGACGGGATGAGCACTGAAGCTTTCTTT. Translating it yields CASRDGMSTEAFF.

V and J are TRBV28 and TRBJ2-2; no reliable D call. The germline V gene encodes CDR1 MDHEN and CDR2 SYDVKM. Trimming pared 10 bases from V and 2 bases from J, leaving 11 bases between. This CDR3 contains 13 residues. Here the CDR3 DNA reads TGTGCCACCCTACTTTTTAACACCGGGGAGCTGTTTTTT. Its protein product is CATLLFNTGELFF.

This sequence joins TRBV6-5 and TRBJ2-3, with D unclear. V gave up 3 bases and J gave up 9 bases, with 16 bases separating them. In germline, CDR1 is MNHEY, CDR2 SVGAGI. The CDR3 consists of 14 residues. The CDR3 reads CASSYTVEKKTQYF. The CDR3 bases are TGTGCCAGCAGTTATACAGTTGAGAAGAAAACGCAGTATTTT.

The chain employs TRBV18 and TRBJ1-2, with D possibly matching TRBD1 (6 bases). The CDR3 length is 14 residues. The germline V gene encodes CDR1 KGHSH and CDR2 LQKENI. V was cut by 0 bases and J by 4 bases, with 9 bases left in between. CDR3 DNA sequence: TGTGCCAGCTCACCACCAGGGGGTTTCTATGGCTACACCTTC. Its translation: CASSPPGGFYGYTF.